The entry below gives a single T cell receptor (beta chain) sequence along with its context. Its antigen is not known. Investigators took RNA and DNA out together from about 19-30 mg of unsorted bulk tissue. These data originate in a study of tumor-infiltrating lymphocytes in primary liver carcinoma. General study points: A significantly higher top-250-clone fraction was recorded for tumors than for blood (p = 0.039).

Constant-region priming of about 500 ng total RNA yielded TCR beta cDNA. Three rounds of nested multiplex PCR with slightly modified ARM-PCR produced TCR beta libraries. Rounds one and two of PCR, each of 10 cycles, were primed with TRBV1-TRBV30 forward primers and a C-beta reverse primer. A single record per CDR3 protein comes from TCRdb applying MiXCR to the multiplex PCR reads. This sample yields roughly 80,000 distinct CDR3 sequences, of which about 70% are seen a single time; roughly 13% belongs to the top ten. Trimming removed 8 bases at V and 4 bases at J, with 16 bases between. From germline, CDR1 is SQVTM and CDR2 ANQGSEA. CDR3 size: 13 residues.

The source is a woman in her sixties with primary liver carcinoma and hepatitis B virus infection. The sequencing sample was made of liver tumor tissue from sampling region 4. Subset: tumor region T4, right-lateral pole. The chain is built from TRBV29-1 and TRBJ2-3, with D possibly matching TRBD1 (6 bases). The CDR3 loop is CSIARGVADTQYF. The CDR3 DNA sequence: TGCAGCATTGCCAGGGGAGTCGCAGATACGCAGTATTTT.